Each of the 32 T cell receptor beta chains below was sequenced from the same sample in a study of CD8 T cells in ankylosing spondylitis. MiXCR, applied by TCRdb to the 5' RACE reads, yields one record per CDR3 protein. In the table there are 150,000 or so distinct CDR3 sequences, around 9.6% of which are singletons. The sequencing sample was made of blood, either unsorted or a sorted T cell fraction (not recorded which). The receptors come from a female donor with ankylosing spondylitis or in good health (not recorded which).

The chain combines TRBV18 with TRBJ1-5; no firm D call. CDR1 and CDR2 (germline): KGHSH, LQKENI. The CDR3 has 15 amino acids. With 3 bases removed from V and 7 bases from J, the gap between germline ends came to 16 bases. CDR3 sequence reads: CASSPPPALGQPQHF. In DNA form, the CDR3 reads TGTGCCAGCTCACCCCCACCGGCCCTCGGGCAGCCCCAGCATTTT.

This clonotype was detected many times. The chain couples TRBV28 to TRBJ2-7; TRBD2 matches at 12 bases. This CDR3 is 15 amino acids long. The V gene end was trimmed by 8 bases and the J gene end by 2 bases; junction bases not matched to a gene: 7. CDR1 is MDHEN, CDR2 SYDVKM, per germline. The CDR3, as DNA: TGTGCCAGCTCCTTACTAGCGGGAGGTACCTACGAGCAGTACTTC. Translated, it gives CASSLLAGGTYEQYF.

The chain uses TRBV6-2 or TRBV6-3 and TRBJ2-7, with 11 bases aligning to TRBD2. The germline V gene encodes CDR1 MNHEY and CDR2 SVGEGT. V lost 5 bases to trimming and J lost 0 bases; unmatched junction nucleotides: 3. This CDR3 spans 15 amino acids. This CDR3 reads CASSPGLAVSYEQYF. DNA for the CDR3: TGTGCCAGCAGTCCGGGACTAGCGGTCTCCTACGAGCAGTACTTC.

This clonotype showed up many times. The chain has TRBV27 and TRBJ1-1; D unresolved. V was shortened by 3 bases and J by 0 bases, with 5 bases between the two germline ends. The germline CDR1 and CDR2 sequences are MNHEY and SMNVEV (reference sequence). There are 13 residues in the CDR3. For the CDR3, the DNA is TGTGCCAGCAGTTTTACGGTGAACACTGAAGCTTTCTTT. This encodes CASSFTVNTEAFF.

The rearrangement joins TRBV11-2 to TRBJ2-3, with TRBD2 identical over 14 bases. This CDR3 has 16 residues. CDR1 SGHAT and CDR2 FQNNGV come from the germline V gene. J gave up 6 bases and V 4 bases, and 6 bases lay outside the gene matches. CDR3 nucleotide sequence: TGTGCCAGCAGCTCCCGGACTAGCGGGAGGTTTGATACGCAGTATTTT. It is translated as CASSSRTSGRFDTQYF.

As to this clonotype: The junction departs from the called germline gene at one end, perhaps through a read error. The chain joins TRBV16 to TRBJ2-7; possibly TRBD2 for D (5 bases). CDR3 length: 12 amino acids. Germline loops: CDR1 KGHSY, CDR2 FQNENV. The CDR3 protein is CARSPGINEQYF. Here the CDR3 DNA reads TGTGCCAGGAGCCCCGGGATCAACGAGCAGTACTTC.

This clonotype was observed at least ten times. The chain carries TRBV12-3 or TRBV12-4 and TRBJ2-7; D may be TRBD2 (6 bases). The CDR3 is made up of 12 amino acids. The ends were cut back, 6 bases at V and 3 bases at J, with 9 bases in the middle. The DNA of the CDR3 is TGTGCCAGCAGGGGGGGACGCTACGAGCAGTACTTC. Protein sequence: CASRGGRYEQYF.

This clonotype was picked up a small number of times. V gene TRBV7-9 combines with J gene TRBJ2-2, with D perhaps matching TRBD1 (5 bases). V was shortened by 6 bases and J by 1 base, with 9 bases between the two germline ends. Germline assignment: CDR1 SEHNR and CDR2 FQNEAQ (reference sequence). The CDR3 runs 14 residues. The CDR3 loop is CASSKTVNTGELFF. CDR3 bases: TGTGCCAGCAGTAAGACAGTGAACACCGGGGAGCTGTTTTTT.

The chain carries TRBV28 and TRBJ2-7; 8 nucleotides agree with TRBD1. The CDR3 runs 15 residues. Per germline, CDR1 MDHEN and CDR2 SYDVKM. Germline trimming cut 4 bases from V and 0 bases from J; bases unmatched to any gene: 5. This chain's CDR3 is CASSSGTGSSYEQYF. CDR3 nucleotides: TGTGCCAGCAGTTCCGGGACAGGTAGCTCCTACGAGCAGTACTTC. Variable domain in full (rest from reference TRBV28 and TRBJ2-7): DVKVTQSSRYLVKRTGEKVFLECVQDMDHENMFWYRQDPGLGLRLIYFSYDVKMKEKGDIPEGYSVSREKKERFSLILESASTNQTSMYLCASSSGTGSSYEQYFGPGTRLTVT.

The chain couples TRBV6-5 to TRBJ2-6; a possible D gene is TRBD1 (5 bases). The V gene lost 1 base and the J gene lost 0 bases, with 13 bases spanning the gap. Germline V gene lookup returns CDR1 MNHEY and CDR2 SVGAGI. This CDR3 region has 18 residues. Written as DNA, the CDR3 is TGTGCCAGCAGTTACTTCTCGACAGCCTACTCTGGGGCCAACGTCCTGACTTTC. This gives the protein CASSYFSTAYSGANVLTF.

This clonotype was seen ten or more times. This chain links TRBV28 with TRBJ2-7; 7 bases are a match to TRBD1. CDR3 size: 14 residues. Germline V gene data show CDR1 as MDHEN and CDR2 as SYDVKM. V was pared by 4 bases and J by 4 bases, with 7 bases of the junction left unmatched. The CDR3 bases are TGTGCCAGCAGTTCAACCGGGACAGAGTACGAGCAGTACTTC. Encoded protein: CASSSTGTEYEQYF.

The V call is TRBV7-6, the J call TRBJ2-5, with 9 bases aligning to TRBD2. Germline V gives CDR1 SGHVS, CDR2 FNYEAQ. CDR3 size: 16 residues. The V segment lost 2 bases and the J segment 7 bases; nucleotides outside the gene matches: 11. The CDR3 nucleotides read TGTGCCAGCAGCTTACCGAACCCTAGCGGGATGGGGACCCAGTACTTC. Protein product: CASSLPNPSGMGTQYF.

This chain connects TRBV4-1 to TRBJ2-2; 7 bases are shared with TRBD1. Trimming cost V 3 bases and J 0 bases; bases outside gene matches: 7. The CDR3 has 17 residues. From germline, CDR1 is MGHRA and CDR2 YSYEKL. CDR3 region: CASSHPWTGSNTGELFF. The DNA for the CDR3 is TGCGCCAGCAGCCATCCCTGGACAGGATCGAACACCGGGGAGCTGTTTTTT.

This clonotype was seen a few times. The chain employs TRBV29-1 and TRBJ2-3, with TRBD2 matching over 13 bases. V trimming: 5 bases; J trimming: 5 bases; junction bases outside the gene matches: 1. From germline, CDR1 is SQVTM and CDR2 ANQGSEA. The CDR3 runs 13 residues. DNA for the CDR3: TGCAGCGTTCGGACTAGCGGGAGAGATACGCAGTATTTT. Translating gives CSVRTSGRDTQYF.

The chain has TRBV19 and TRBJ1-3, with D possibly TRBD1 on 5 matching bases. Germline-derived CDR1 and CDR2 are LNHDA and SQIVND (reference sequence). Trimming removed 3 bases at V and 0 bases at J, with 9 bases between. The CDR3 is 15 amino acids. This CDR3 is CASSIGTPSGNTIYF. The CDR3 region has the DNA TGTGCCAGTAGTATCGGGACCCCCTCTGGAAACACCATATATTTT.

The table lists this clonotype with many counts. CDR3 protein: CATSRSRGSSYEQYF. The CDR3 DNA reads TGTGCCACCAGCAGATCCAGGGGTTCCTCCTACGAGCAGTACTTC. The chain joins TRBV15 to TRBJ2-7; possibly TRBD1 for D (6 bases). Germline lookup yields CDR1 LNHNV and CDR2 YYDKDF (reference sequence). The V gene lost 2 bases and the J gene lost 0 bases, with 11 bases spanning the gap. The CDR3 is made up of 15 amino acids.

This clonotype was seen only a few times. This chain uses TRBV20-1 with TRBJ2-1; no firm D call. The CDR3 is 14 residues long. CDR1 and CDR2 (germline): DFQATT, SNEGSKA (reference sequence). Trimming stripped 3 bases from V and 0 bases from J, with 9 bases between. CDR3 region: CSASPTSSYNEQFF. The CDR3 DNA is TGCAGTGCTAGTCCGACGAGCTCCTACAATGAGCAGTTCTTC.

The V and J genes are TRBV7-9 and TRBJ1-1, with TRBD1 as a possible D gene (5 bases). CDR1 and CDR2 (germline): SEHNR, FQNEAQ (reference sequence). CDR3 length equals 12 residues. V was trimmed by 6 bases and J by 4 bases, leaving 9 bases between them. The CDR3 DNA reads TGTGCCAGCAGACAGGCGGGCACTGAAGCTTTCTTT. It yields the protein CASRQAGTEAFF.

Ten or more counts support this clonotype. V and J are TRBV7-9 and TRBJ1-1; 10 bases match TRBD1. The V segment lost 4 bases and the J segment 4 bases; nucleotides outside the gene matches: 3. Germline V gene sequence: CDR1 SEHNR, CDR2 FQNEAQ (reference sequence). The CDR3 has 14 residues. The DNA of the CDR3 is TGTGCCAGCAGCTCGACAGGGGGCCTCACTGAAGCTTTCTTT. It encodes CASSSTGGLTEAFF.

This clonotype was found many times. The V gene is TRBV5-1, the J gene TRBJ2-7; D unclear. The CDR3 contains 13 residues. Germline V lookup: CDR1 SGHRS, CDR2 YFSETQ. The V end was cut by 0 bases, the J end by 4 bases, with 8 bases between. For the CDR3, the DNA is TGCGCCAGCAGCTTGGGCAGTAAATACGAGCAGTACTTC. This sequence encodes CASSLGSKYEQYF.

In this sample, this clonotype turned up many times. The CDR3 loop reads CATSDFQGTGELFF. The CDR3 nucleotides read TGTGCCACCAGTGATTTCCAGGGAACCGGGGAGCTGTTTTTT. The chain uses TRBV24-1 and TRBJ2-2; TRBD1 might be the D (5 bases). CDR3 length: 14 amino acids. Germline V lookup: CDR1 KGHDR, CDR2 SFDVKD. V was pared by 1 base and J by 5 bases, with 7 bases between.

This clonotype has just a few counts. The chain links TRBV7-6 to TRBJ2-5; 7 bases map to TRBD1. The V gene end was trimmed by 0 bases and the J gene end by 4 bases; junction bases not matched to a gene: 14. This CDR3 is built from 18 residues. Per the germline V gene, CDR1 is SGHVS and CDR2 is FNYEAQ. The chain's CDR3 is CASSLAFRATGLGETQYF. The CDR3 nucleotides are TGTGCCAGCAGCTTAGCCTTTCGGGCGACAGGGCTGGGAGAGACCCAGTACTTC. Drawing the rest from reference TRBV7-6 and TRBJ2-5, the complete variable domain is GAGVSQSPRYKVTKRGQDVALRCDPISGHVSLYWYRQALGQGPEFLTYFNYEAQQDKSGLPNDRFSAERPEGSISTLTIQRTEQRDSAMYRCASSLAFRATGLGETQYFGPGTRLLVL.

This clonotype was seen more than once but under ten times. This chain's CDR3 is CASSRPGQPYGYTF. Here the CDR3 DNA reads TGTGCCAGCAGCAGGCCGGGACAGCCCTATGGCTACACCTTC. The chain recombines TRBV11-2 with TRBJ1-2; 7 bases are a match to TRBD1. The CDR3 spans 14 residues. Germline V gene sequence: CDR1 SGHAT, CDR2 FQNNGV. The J segment lost 4 bases and the V segment lost 5 bases, leaving 7 bases of the junction unmatched.

The table lists this clonotype with a few counts. The rearrangement uses TRBV7-9 and TRBJ2-3; 10 bases map to TRBD1. Germline CDR1 SEHNR, CDR2 FQNEAQ (reference sequence). The CDR3 spans 15 residues. Trimming took 5 bases from V and 5 from J; bases not matched to a gene: 7. DNA for the CDR3: TGTGCCAGCAGCCCCGGGACAGGGGCTGAAGATACGCAGTATTTT. Amino acid sequence: CASSPGTGAEDTQYF.

The chain carries TRBV18 and TRBJ2-7; no clear D gene. V lost 3 bases and J 2 bases, leaving 11 bases between the germline ends. CDR1 is KGHSH and CDR2 is LQKENI in the germline V gene. There are 14 residues in the CDR3. The CDR3 spells CASSPVPDTYEQYF. CDR3 coding DNA: TGTGCCAGCTCACCGGTCCCAGACACCTACGAGCAGTACTTC.

The V and J genes are TRBV7-9 and TRBJ1-3, with D uncertain. CDR3 size: 11 residues. The germline V gene has CDR1 SEHNR and CDR2 FQNEAQ (reference sequence). Trimming cost V 5 bases and J 10 bases, with 9 bases left between them. The DNA for the CDR3 is TGTGCCAGCAGCCCCTGGGATACCATATATTTT. This translates into CASSPWDTIYF.

This clonotype was detected many times. The chain combines TRBV27 with TRBJ1-5; D not resolved. V lost 5 bases to trimming and J lost 3 bases, with 11 bases between them. The CDR3 is made up of 14 amino acids. CDR1 and CDR2 from the germline V gene are MNHEY and SMNVEV (reference sequence). Here the CDR3 reads CASSPGLDNQPQHF. The CDR3 DNA is TGTGCCAGCAGTCCGGGATTGGACAATCAGCCCCAGCATTTT.

The chain couples TRBV27 to TRBJ2-5, with D tentatively TRBD2 (7 bases). Germline V gene data show CDR1 as MNHEY and CDR2 as SMNVEV (reference sequence). The ends were cut back, 1 base at V and 5 bases at J, with 14 bases in the middle. This CDR3 is built from 15 residues. The CDR3 DNA sequence: TGTGCCAGCAGTTTATTTGGGGGGGCTTTGGAGACCCAGTACTTC. Protein: CASSLFGGALETQYF.

The chain joins TRBV4-3 to TRBJ2-1, with a tentative D call TRBD2 (5 bases). Germline lookup yields CDR1 LGHNA and CDR2 YSLEER. The V end lost 4 bases, the J end lost 4 bases, and 14 bases lay between the germline ends. The CDR3 runs to 15 residues. CDR3 sequence: CASSPDLGSYNEQFF. CDR3 DNA: TGCGCCAGCAGCCCGGACCTGGGGAGTTACAATGAGCAGTTCTTC.

The chain joins TRBV27 to TRBJ1-6; unclear D gene. Germline V gives CDR1 MNHEY, CDR2 SMNVEV (reference sequence). V was shortened by 4 bases and J by 6 bases, with 10 bases between the two germline ends. CDR3 length: 14 amino acids. CDR3 sequence reads: CASSWAELNSPLHF. The CDR3 nucleotides are TGTGCCAGCAGTTGGGCAGAGCTTAATTCACCCCTCCACTTT.

The chain links TRBV6-2 or TRBV6-3 to TRBJ2-7; 7 positions agree with TRBD1. CDR1 is MNHEY, CDR2 SVGEGT, per germline. The CDR3 is 16 amino acids. The V segment lost 2 bases and the J segment 5 bases; nucleotides outside the gene matches: 12. The CDR3 region is CASSYDRVLAFDEQYF. CDR3 coding DNA: TGTGCCAGCAGTTACGACAGGGTTCTCGCCTTTGACGAGCAGTACTTC.

This clonotype was picked up many times. The genes are TRBV6-1 and TRBJ2-1; unclear D gene. V lost 5 bases and J lost 7, with 12 bases in between. The length of the CDR3 is 13 residues. Germline CDR1 and CDR2: MNHNS and SASEGT. The CDR3 spells CASSPSAGNEQFF. The CDR3 DNA follows: TGTGCCAGCAGTCCCAGCGCCGGGAATGAGCAGTTCTTC.